Each of the 17 T cell receptor beta chains below was sequenced from the same sample in a study of T cell responses to AZD1222 COVID-19 vaccine. Assay: immunoSEQ multiplex PCR; the TCRdb copy retains only in-frame clones and omits some. Among around 100,000 clones listed, 87% were seen once. Sequencing used peripheral blood, obtained on day 0 of MenACWY control vaccination. The receptors shown here come from an adult in good health.

The chain employs TRBV5-1 and TRBJ2-3; no clear D. This CDR3 spans 11 amino acids. Trimming took off 2 bases at V and 2 bases at J, with 0 bases between the two ends. The germline gives CDR1 SGHRS, CDR2 YFSETQ. Here the CDR3 DNA reads TGCGCCAGCAGCTTCACAGATACGCAGTATTTT. Its translation: CASSFTDTQYF.

This clone is a singleton in its sample. The chain employs TRBV18 and TRBJ1-1; 8 nucleotides line up with TRBD1. The V gene end was trimmed by 5 bases and the J gene end by 3 bases; junction bases not matched to a gene: 5. This CDR3 is built from 14 residues. CDR1 KGHSH and CDR2 LQKENI come from the germline V gene. The CDR3 sequence is CASSTGQGDTEAFF. In DNA, the CDR3 is TGTGCCAGCTCAACTGGACAGGGAGACACTGAAGCTTTCTTT.

J is TRBJ2-5 and V is TRBV28; D possibly corresponds to TRBD2 (5 bases). The CDR3 consists of 14 residues. Germline V gene data show CDR1 as MDHEN and CDR2 as SYDVKM. Trimming pared 10 bases from V and 2 bases from J, leaving 17 bases between. The CDR3 coding sequence is TGTGCCACGCGGCGTTATCGGGATCAAGAGACCCAGTACTTC. Its translation is CATRRYRDQETQYF.

The chain couples TRBV7-2 to TRBJ2-2; maybe TRBD1 (6 bases). Germline CDR1 is SGHTA and CDR2 is FQGNSA. Trimming shortened V by 5 bases and J by 2 bases, and 9 bases separated the two germline ends. This CDR3 comprises 14 residues. CDR3 amino acids: CASSPRGNTGELFF. The CDR3 nucleotides are TGTGCCAGCAGCCCCAGGGGTAACACCGGGGAGCTGTTTTTT.

This chain uses TRBV9 with TRBJ2-1, with D possibly matching TRBD2 (7 bases). The germline V gene has CDR1 SGDLS and CDR2 YYNGEE. This CDR3 region has 17 residues. The V end was cut by 0 bases, the J end by 4 bases, with 17 bases between. The CDR3 coding sequence is TGTGCCAGCAGCGTAGGGTTGGCGGGGGCCCCGTACAATGAGCAGTTCTTC. Translation gives CASSVGLAGAPYNEQFF.

The rearrangement joins TRBV13 to TRBJ2-1; no reliable D call. Germline CDR1 is PRHDT and CDR2 is FYEKMQ (reference sequence). The V and J ends lost 0 bases and 6 bases respectively, with 9 bases between them. There are 14 residues in the CDR3. Here the CDR3 reads CASSLGMTSNEQFF. The DNA of the CDR3 is TGTGCCAGCAGCTTAGGCATGACTTCCAATGAGCAGTTCTTC.

This clone appeared a single time. The chain couples TRBV30 to TRBJ1-2; TRBD1 agrees at 8 bases. This CDR3 contains 13 residues. Trimming took 4 bases from V and 4 from J; bases not matched to a gene: 5. Germline values: CDR1 GTSNPN, CDR2 SVGIG (reference sequence). CDR3: CAWKAGGAYGYTF. The CDR3 DNA sequence: TGTGCCTGGAAGGCAGGGGGCGCCTATGGCTACACCTTC.

This chain joins TRBV18 and TRBJ2-2, with 7 positions matching TRBD1. Looked up from germline, CDR1 is KGHSH and CDR2 is LQKENI. V was pared by 1 base and J by 2 bases, with 4 bases of the junction left unmatched. This CDR3 has 16 amino acids. As DNA, the CDR3 is TGTGCCAGCTCACCACTTGAGGGGGCCAACACCGGGGAGCTGTTTTTT. Its protein product is CASSPLEGANTGELFF.

The gene calls are TRBV5-1 and TRBJ2-7, with D unclear. The germline gives CDR1 SGHRS, CDR2 YFSETQ. This CDR3 comprises 13 residues. V lost 0 bases to trimming and J lost 7 bases, with 11 bases between them. The CDR3 DNA follows: TGCGCCAGCAGCTTGGCTGTAGGACCGGAGCAGTACTTC. This codes for CASSLAVGPEQYF.

The genes are TRBV9 and TRBJ2-5; 7 bases map to TRBD2. The germline V gene encodes CDR1 SGDLS and CDR2 YYNGEE. The V and J ends lost 1 base and 1 base, in that order; junction bases with no gene match: 10. The CDR3 has 17 amino acids. The CDR3 DNA is TGTGCCAGCAGCGTACCCCTTGGGCGGGAGAGCCAAGAGACCCAGTACTTC. This codes for CASSVPLGRESQETQYF.

This clone came up a few times. V usage is TRBV3-1 (or the pseudogene TRBV3-2) and J usage is TRBJ1-2; D may be TRBD1 (5 bases). CDR3 length: 14 amino acids. Germline CDR1 LGHDT, CDR2 YNNKEL (reference sequence). Trimming pared 4 bases from V and 3 bases from J, leaving 12 bases between. Here the CDR3 DNA reads TGTGCCAGCAGCCCAAGGGGAAGGCACTATGGCTACACCTTC. Translation gives CASSPRGRHYGYTF.

CDR3 bases: TGTGCCAGTAGTACCACAGCCCTCAGAAACATTCAGTACTTC. Residues: CASSTTALRNIQYF. This sequence joins TRBV19 and TRBJ2-4, with D unclear. The CDR3 spans 14 residues. The germline V gene has CDR1 LNHDA and CDR2 SQIVND (reference sequence). V lost 4 bases and J lost 6, with 13 bases in between.

The V and J genes are TRBV6-2 or TRBV6-3 and TRBJ2-3, with 11 bases aligning to TRBD2. The CDR3 is made up of 17 amino acids. CDR1 and CDR2 (germline): MNHEY, SVGEGT. V shed 4 bases and J 5 bases; nucleotides not matched to a gene: 11. The CDR3 is CASSLDIAGGPQDTQYF. DNA of the CDR3: TGTGCCAGCAGTTTGGATATAGCGGGAGGGCCTCAAGATACGCAGTATTTT.

There are a few counts of this clone. This sequence joins TRBV2 and TRBJ2-7; D is uncertain. The germline V gene has CDR1 SNHLY and CDR2 FYNNEI. V was trimmed by 3 bases and J by 0 bases, leaving 6 bases between them. The CDR3 covers 13 residues. CDR3: CASSDNGSYEQYF. The CDR3 region has the DNA TGTGCCAGCAGTGATAACGGCTCCTACGAGCAGTACTTC.

The J gene is TRBJ1-2, the V gene TRBV3-1 (or the pseudogene TRBV3-2); 7 bases are shared with TRBD1. The V gene's germline CDR1 is LGHDT and CDR2 YNNKEL (reference sequence). J gave up 11 bases and V 1 base, and 10 bases lay outside the gene matches. The CDR3 sequence is 14 residues long. The DNA of the CDR3 is TGTGCCAGCAGCCAAGTAGGGGGCCCCGTGGCATACACCTTC. Its protein is CASSQVGGPVAYTF.

The chain uses TRBV5-1 and TRBJ2-6; D might be TRBD2 (6 bases). The CDR3 spans 20 residues. With 3 bases removed from V and 1 base from J, the gap between germline ends came to 23 bases. The germline CDR1 and CDR2 sequences are SGHRS and YFSETQ. CDR3 residues: CASSSPQDGLGGSGANVLTF. In DNA form, the CDR3 reads TGCGCCAGCAGCTCACCGCAAGACGGGCTGGGAGGTTCTGGGGCCAACGTCCTGACTTTC.

V gene TRBV11-2 combines with J gene TRBJ2-3; D uncertain. V lost 5 bases, J lost 1 base, and 10 bases lay in between. The CDR3 totals 14 residues. CDR1 SGHAT and CDR2 FQNNGV come from the germline V gene. The CDR3 sequence: CASSPRPGTDTQYF. The DNA for the CDR3 is TGTGCCAGCAGCCCGCGGCCGGGCACAGATACGCAGTATTTT.